Below, 10 T cell receptor beta chains from the same sample are listed, as sequenced in a study of tumor-infiltrating lymphocytes in primary liver carcinoma. Starting material for RNA and DNA co-extraction consisted of about 20-32 mg of unsorted bulk tissue. The input was around 530 ng total RNA; TCR beta cDNA was made from it with a constant-region primer. Slightly modified ARM-PCR served as the procedure for the TCR beta libraries. These libraries came from three rounds of nested multiplex PCR. TRBV1-TRBV30 forward primers paired with a C-beta reverse primer were used in the first two PCR rounds, which ran approximately 10 cycles each. TCRdb recomputed calls from the multiplex PCR reads with MiXCR, one row per CDR3 protein. The sample has tens of thousands of distinct CDR3 sequences, 72% seen once. The sample consisted of liver tumor tissue from sampling region 1. Subset of the sample: tumor region T1, superior pole. These TCRs come from a man aged 35 to 55 with primary liver carcinoma and hepatitis B virus infection.

Concerning this clonotype: This may be a read error, as it is one base from a much larger clone. A read error is likely, as this CDR3 ends without the conserved phenylalanine or tryptophan. The V call is TRBV7-9, the J call TRBJ2-1, with 10 positions matching TRBD2. V was pared by 8 bases and J by 9 bases, with 13 bases of the junction left unmatched. The CDR3 covers 15 residues. The V gene's germline CDR1 is SEHNR and CDR2 FQNEAQ (reference sequence). CDR3 nucleotide sequence: TGTGCCAGCGAGCCTAGCGGGAGACGGATTGGTGAGCAGTTCCTC. This gives the protein CASEPSGRRIGEQFL.

The chain links TRBV6-2 or TRBV6-3 to TRBJ2-1; 9 nucleotides agree with TRBD2. The CDR3 has 14 residues. Germline assignment: CDR1 MNHEY and CDR2 SVGEGT. Written as DNA, the CDR3 is TGTACCGCCGGGGCTAGCGGGGCCTACAATAGGCAGTTCTTC. Protein product: CTAGASGAYNRQFF.

Comment on this clonotype: Given a much more abundant clone one base away, this may be a read error. The V call is TRBV2, the J call TRBJ2-1, with D tentatively TRBD2 (6 bases). The germline V gene encodes CDR1 SNHLY and CDR2 FYNNEI. The V end lost 3 bases, the J end lost 8 bases, and 11 bases lay between the germline ends. There are 13 residues in the CDR3. CDR3 amino acids: CASSEGWGDEQFF. The CDR3 coding sequence is TGTGCCAGCAGTGAGGGGTGGGGGGATGAGCAGTTCTTC.

In regard to this clonotype: The junction does not match germline at one end; this may be a read error. The chain uses TRBV11-2 and TRBJ2-3; D gene ambiguous. Per germline, CDR1 SGHAT and CDR2 FQNNGV. The CDR3 length is 13 residues. CDR3 region: CASSFHSTGTHYF. The CDR3 DNA sequence: TGTGCCAGCAGCTTCCATAGTACTGGTACGCATTATTTT.

This clonotype was recorded once. The rearrangement joins TRBV28 to TRBJ2-4; D gene uncertain. Germline V CDR1 and CDR2: MDHEN, SYDVKM. V gave up 7 bases and J gave up 0 bases, with 10 bases separating them. This CDR3 contains 14 residues. The CDR3 sequence is CASKPSLAKNIQYF. Here the CDR3 DNA reads TGTGCCAGCAAACCTTCTCTAGCCAAAAACATTCAGTACTTC.

This clonotype is classed as medium-sized (0.01 to 0.1%). The chain carries TRBV29-1 and TRBJ2-7; 8 nucleotides agree with TRBD2. CDR1 is SQVTM and CDR2 is ANQGSEA in the germline V gene. The CDR3 is 13 residues long. Germline trimming cut 6 bases from V and 2 bases from J; bases unmatched to any gene: 6. CDR3 nucleotides: TGCAGCGTGGACCGGGAGGGTACCTACGAGCAGTACTTC. The encoded protein is CSVDREGTYEQYF.

The V and J genes are TRBV4-2 and TRBJ2-1; 7 nucleotides line up with TRBD1. This CDR3 is built from 15 residues. Per the germline V gene, CDR1 is LGHNA and CDR2 is YNFKEQ. Trimming at V came to 4 bases and at J to 5 bases, leaving 8 bases not matched to a gene. CDR3 protein: CASSLRTGGNNEQFF. CDR3 bases: TGTGCCAGCAGCCTGCGGACAGGTGGGAACAATGAGCAGTTCTTC.

Points on this clonotype: Sequence at one end of the junction differs from germline and may be a read error. The chain couples TRBV6-1 to TRBJ1-2; no clear D. Germline V gene sequence: CDR1 MNHNS, CDR2 SASEGT. The CDR3 has 12 amino acids. CDR3 sequence reads: CAGSELGFGYTF. The CDR3 DNA reads TGTGCCGGCAGTGAACTTGGTTTCGGCTACACCTTC.

With regard to this clonotype: Sequence at one end of the junction differs from germline and may be a read error. The rearrangement links TRBV11-2 to TRBJ2-4; D possibly uses TRBD1 or TRBD2 (6 bases each). The CDR3 consists of 14 residues. CDR1 is SGHAT, CDR2 FQNNGV, per germline. The CDR3 DNA reads TGTGTCAGCAGCCTCCAACGGGGGTGGGACATTCAGTATTTC. Amino acid sequence: CVSSLQRGWDIQYF.

Remarks on this clonotype: The junction shows a germline mismatch at one end, possibly a read error. The chain carries TRBV11-2 and TRBJ2-1; no firm D call. The germline CDR1 and CDR2 sequences are SGHAT and FQNNGV. CDR3 size: 15 residues. The chain's CDR3 is CASSLVSLSNNERFF. For the CDR3, the DNA is TGTGCCAGCAGCTTGGTGTCCCTTAGTAACAATGAGCGGTTCTTC.